Shown below are 3 T cell receptor beta chains from a single sample sequenced in a study of response to subunit inactivated influenza vaccine. TCRdb processed the RT-PCR reads anew with MiXCR; each CDR3 protein has one entry. The data show about 700,000 distinct CDR3 sequences, approximately 14% seen once. The sequenced sample was PBMCs from blood, obtained 14 to 15 days before vaccination. All receptors derive from a man aged 50-59 years who received an inactivated influenza vaccine.

This clonotype was seen once. At one end, the junction sequence differs from germline, possibly due to a read error. The chain has TRBV6-2 or TRBV6-3 and TRBJ2-1; 9 bases are a match to TRBD2. There are 17 residues in the CDR3. Germline assignment: CDR1 MNHEY and CDR2 SVGEGT. CDR3 nucleotide sequence: TGTGCCAGCAGTTACCAAGCGGGGGGAATCTCCTGCAATGAGCAGTTCTTC. This translates into CASSYQAGGISCNEQFF.

This clonotype turned up a few times. V gene TRBV7-9 combines with J gene TRBJ2-5, with D perhaps matching TRBD2 (5 bases). The V end was cut by 2 bases, the J end by 4 bases, with 14 bases between. This CDR3 comprises 15 residues. The germline CDR1 and CDR2 sequences are SEHNR and FQNEAQ (reference sequence). CDR3 loop: CASSLYGPGGETQYF. DNA of the CDR3: TGTGCCAGCAGCTTATATGGGCCTGGAGGAGAGACCCAGTACTTC.

This clonotype was picked up a small number of times. The chain couples TRBV11-2 to TRBJ2-1; D is perhaps TRBD1 (5 bases). Trimming took 0 bases from V and 2 from J, leaving 14 bases between them. CDR3 length: 17 amino acids. Per germline, CDR1 SGHAT and CDR2 FQNNGV. The CDR3 region is CASSLEYSGMTYNEQFF. DNA for the CDR3: TGTGCCAGCAGCTTAGAGTATTCAGGGATGACCTACAATGAGCAGTTCTTC.